Listed here are 17 T cell receptor beta chains from one sample, sequenced in a study of blood T cells in healthy people across ages. Then a second PCR, running roughly 7 to 12 cycles, was carried out with a sample-barcoded 5' primer and a J-beta primer mix. From the 5' RACE reads, TCRdb called clonotypes with MiXCR, one entry per CDR3 protein. The table shows around 800,000 distinct CDR3 sequences, with about 46% occurring only once. The specimen was blood. Source of these receptors: a man at least 80 years old in good health.

The genes are TRBV5-1 and TRBJ2-1; TRBD2 matches at 13 bases. The ends lost 5 bases at V and 9 bases at J; junction bases unmatched: 8. Germline values: CDR1 SGHRS, CDR2 YFSETQ. The CDR3 is 15 residues long. The CDR3: CASRLLAGGHGEQFF. The CDR3 DNA reads TGCGCCAGCAGGTTACTAGCGGGAGGGCACGGTGAGCAGTTCTTC.

This chain uses TRBV5-1 with TRBJ2-1; D gene uncertain. The V end lost 0 bases, the J end lost 6 bases, and 10 bases lay between the germline ends. Germline-derived CDR1 and CDR2 are SGHRS and YFSETQ. The CDR3 runs 14 residues. As DNA, the CDR3 is TGCGCCAGCAGCTTGGTGGTCCCAGGCAATGAGCAGTTCTTC. Translated: CASSLVVPGNEQFF.

The CDR3 DNA reads TGTGCCAGCAGCGTACATGGGACTAGCGGAACAGATACGCAGTATTTT. This translates into CASSVHGTSGTDTQYF. The chain couples TRBV9 to TRBJ2-3; 11 bases align to TRBD2. This CDR3 comprises 16 residues. CDR1 is SGDLS and CDR2 is YYNGEE in the germline V gene. J lost 3 bases, V lost 1 base, and 4 bases had no gene match.

The V call is TRBV6-5, the J call TRBJ2-1; D is undetermined. Germline loops: CDR1 MNHEY, CDR2 SVGAGI. The V and J ends lost 6 bases and 7 bases respectively, with 19 bases between them. The CDR3 consists of 15 residues. The CDR3 sequence is CASRRRASPENEQFF. CDR3 sequence (DNA): TGTGCCAGCAGACGACGGGCCTCCCCCGAGAATGAGCAGTTCTTC.

The gene calls are TRBV4-3 and TRBJ2-5, with 9 bases aligning to TRBD1. The J call may be incorrect, as the DNA end agrees better with TRBJ2-7. The CDR3 sequence is 14 residues long. The germline V gene encodes CDR1 LGHNA and CDR2 YSLEER. CDR3 protein: CASSANRGPYEQYF. The DNA of the CDR3 is TGCGCCAGCAGCGCCAACAGGGGGCCCTACGAGCAGTACTTC.

The chain is built from TRBV7-8 and TRBJ1-5; 9 bases line up with TRBD1. V was pared by 2 bases and J by 4 bases, with 3 bases of the junction left unmatched. The CDR3 is made up of 15 amino acids. CDR1 is SGHVS and CDR2 is FQNEAQ in the germline V gene. The CDR3 DNA reads TGTGCCAGCAGCTTAAGCGACAGGGGGAATCAGCCCCAGCATTTT. Its protein is CASSLSDRGNQPQHF.

The V call is TRBV24-1, the J call TRBJ2-5; D not resolved. V lost 5 bases and J lost 5, with 11 bases in between. This CDR3 region has 13 residues. The germline CDR1 and CDR2 sequences are KGHDR and SFDVKD. The CDR3 coding sequence is TGTGCCACCAGTGGAGGCCTCGGGGAGACCCAGTACTTC. Protein sequence: CATSGGLGETQYF.

This sequence joins TRBV7-2 and TRBJ2-3; D unclear. The CDR3 length is 12 residues. The V end was cut by 7 bases, the J end by 2 bases, with 7 bases between. CDR1 is SGHTA, CDR2 FQGNSA, per germline. CDR3 loop: CASTPITDTQYF. The CDR3 DNA reads TGTGCCAGCACCCCTATCACAGATACGCAGTATTTT.

V is TRBV20-1 and J is TRBJ2-5; unclear D gene. The V end lost 1 base, the J end lost 11 bases, and 11 bases lay between the germline ends. Germline V gene lookup returns CDR1 DFQATT and CDR2 SNEGSKA (reference sequence). The length of the CDR3 is 11 residues. Here the CDR3 reads CSARVVDEQYF. The CDR3 bases are TGCAGTGCTAGAGTGGTAGATGAGCAGTACTTC.

The chain combines TRBV12-3 or TRBV12-4 with TRBJ1-5; 7 bases fit TRBD1. The CDR3 extends over 13 amino acids. With 7 bases clipped from V and 7 bases from J, the junction kept 7 bases outside the gene matches. CDR3 in amino acids: CASTRQGGQPQHF. In nucleotides, the CDR3 is TGTGCCAGCACAAGACAGGGTGGGCAGCCCCAGCATTTT.

The rearrangement joins TRBV15 to TRBJ1-1; D is undetermined. Germline CDR1 reads LNHNV; CDR2 reads YYDKDF (reference sequence). There are 11 residues in the CDR3. Trimming took off 7 bases at V and 5 bases at J, with 8 bases between the two ends. CDR3 sequence: CATTGATEAFF. Written as DNA, the CDR3 is TGTGCCACCACGGGAGCGACTGAAGCTTTCTTT.

Comment on this clonotype: A much larger clone differs from this one at a single base, so this may be a read error. The missing conserved phenylalanine or tryptophan at the end of this CDR3 makes a read error likely. The rearrangement joins TRBV4-2 to TRBJ2-5; 10 bases map to TRBD2. Germline V gene lookup returns CDR1 LGHNA and CDR2 YNFKEQ. The CDR3 contains 17 residues. The V gene end was trimmed by 0 bases and the J gene end by 3 bases; junction bases not matched to a gene: 7. The CDR3 region is CASSQDNWLAGEETQYL. DNA of the CDR3: TGTGCCAGCAGCCAAGATAACTGGCTAGCGGGAGAAGAGACCCAGTACTTA.

This clonotype has at least ten counts. This rearrangement joins TRBV29-1 to TRBJ2-3; 7 nucleotides align to TRBD2. The CDR3 has 14 amino acids. V trimming: 7 bases; J trimming: 2 bases; junction bases outside the gene matches: 9. Germline values: CDR1 SQVTM, CDR2 ANQGSEA. The CDR3 nucleotides are TGCAGCGCAAATGCGGGAGAAACCACAGATACGCAGTATTTT. It specifies CSANAGETTDTQYF.

In its sample, this clonotype was seen a few times. The chain uses TRBV2 and TRBJ2-1, with 8 bases lining up with TRBD1. CDR3 length equals 15 residues. Germline CDR1 reads SNHLY; CDR2 reads FYNNEI. Trimming cost V 2 bases and J 5 bases; bases outside gene matches: 5. CDR3 residues: CASSERTGSNNEQFF. The CDR3 DNA follows: TGTGCCAGCAGTGAAAGGACAGGGTCCAACAATGAGCAGTTCTTC.

This clonotype was counted between two and nine times. The chain is built from TRBV7-3 and TRBJ2-3; 8 bases are shared with TRBD2. V gave up 5 bases and J gave up 8 bases; unmatched junction bases: 9. Germline assignment: CDR1 SGHTA and CDR2 FQGTGA. This CDR3 region has 14 residues. The CDR3 here is CASSLRGGDPTQYF. In DNA, the CDR3 is TGTGCCAGCAGCCTACGGGGGGGTGACCCTACGCAGTATTTT.

The CDR3 reads CASTGGGLNEKLFF. The CDR3 region has the DNA TGTGCCAGCACGGGCGGCGGTTTGAATGAAAAACTGTTTTTT. This chain connects TRBV7-9 to TRBJ1-4; D gene uncertain. CDR1 and CDR2 (germline): SEHNR, FQNEAQ (reference sequence). The V gene lost 7 bases and the J gene lost 5 bases, with 14 bases spanning the gap. The CDR3 consists of 14 residues.

In this sample, this clonotype turned up once. The chain employs TRBV19 and TRBJ2-1; D might be TRBD1 (7 bases). The CDR3 sequence is 20 residues long. CDR1 and CDR2 (germline): LNHDA, SQIVND (reference sequence). Trimming removed 4 bases at V and 9 bases at J, with 34 bases between. CDR3 protein: CASSTNPITTGRNVVSEQFF. The CDR3 DNA sequence: TGTGCCAGTAGTACGAACCCAATTACGACAGGGAGGAATGTGGTCAGTGAGCAGTTCTTC.